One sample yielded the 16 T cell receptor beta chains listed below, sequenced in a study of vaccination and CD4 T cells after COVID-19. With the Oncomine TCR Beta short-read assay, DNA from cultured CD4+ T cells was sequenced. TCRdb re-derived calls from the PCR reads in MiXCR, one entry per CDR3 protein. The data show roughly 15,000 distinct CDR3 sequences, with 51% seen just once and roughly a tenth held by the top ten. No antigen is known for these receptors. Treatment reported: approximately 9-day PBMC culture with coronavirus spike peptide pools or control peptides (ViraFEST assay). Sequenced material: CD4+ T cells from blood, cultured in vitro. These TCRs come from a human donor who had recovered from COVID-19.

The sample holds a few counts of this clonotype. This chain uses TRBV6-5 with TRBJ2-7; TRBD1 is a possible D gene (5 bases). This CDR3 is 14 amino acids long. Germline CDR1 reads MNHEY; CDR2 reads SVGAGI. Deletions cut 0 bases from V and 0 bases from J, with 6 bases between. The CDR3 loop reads CASSYSDNSYEQYF. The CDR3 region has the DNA TGTGCCAGCAGTTACTCGGACAACTCCTACGAGCAGTACTTC.

CDR3 sequence: CSASLALIGNTEAFF. CDR3 in DNA: TGCAGTGCTAGTTTAGCTTTGATTGGGAACACTGAAGCTTTCTTT. The chain combines TRBV20-1 with TRBJ1-1, with D unresolved. Germline V gene sequence: CDR1 DFQATT, CDR2 SNEGSKA (reference sequence). The CDR3 sequence is 15 residues long. Trimming took 3 bases from V and 1 from J, leaving 15 bases between them.

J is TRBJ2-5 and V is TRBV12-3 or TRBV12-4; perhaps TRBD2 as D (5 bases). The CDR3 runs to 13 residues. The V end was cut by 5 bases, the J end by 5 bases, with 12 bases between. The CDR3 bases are TGTGCCAGCAGTGGGCGAGGAGGCGAGACCCAGTACTTC. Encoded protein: CASSGRGGETQYF.

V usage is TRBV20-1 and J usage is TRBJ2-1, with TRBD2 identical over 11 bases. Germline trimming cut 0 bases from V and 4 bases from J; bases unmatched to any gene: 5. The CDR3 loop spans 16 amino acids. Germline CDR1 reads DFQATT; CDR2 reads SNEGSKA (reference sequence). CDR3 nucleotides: TGCAGTGCTAGAGAGGGACTAGCGGCACCTTACAATGAGCAGTTCTTC. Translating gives CSAREGLAAPYNEQFF.

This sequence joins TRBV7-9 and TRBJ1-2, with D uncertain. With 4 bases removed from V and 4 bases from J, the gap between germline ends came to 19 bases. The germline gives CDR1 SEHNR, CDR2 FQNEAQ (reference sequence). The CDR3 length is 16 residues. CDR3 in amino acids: CASSSKPGLALYGYTF. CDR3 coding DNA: TGTGCCAGCAGCTCAAAGCCAGGCCTCGCCCTCTATGGCTACACCTTC.

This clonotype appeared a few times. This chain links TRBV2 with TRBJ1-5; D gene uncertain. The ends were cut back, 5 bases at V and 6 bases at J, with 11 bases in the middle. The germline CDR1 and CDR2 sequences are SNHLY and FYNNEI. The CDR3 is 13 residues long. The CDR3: CASSPEEGQPQHF. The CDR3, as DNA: TGTGCCAGCAGTCCAGAGGAGGGTCAGCCCCAGCATTTT.

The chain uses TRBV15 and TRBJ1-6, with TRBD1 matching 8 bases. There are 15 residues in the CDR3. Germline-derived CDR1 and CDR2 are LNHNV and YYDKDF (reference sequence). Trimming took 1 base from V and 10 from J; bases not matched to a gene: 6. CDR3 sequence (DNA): TGTGCCACCAGCAGAGTGAGGACAGGGCGGTCACCCCTCCACTTT. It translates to CATSRVRTGRSPLHF.

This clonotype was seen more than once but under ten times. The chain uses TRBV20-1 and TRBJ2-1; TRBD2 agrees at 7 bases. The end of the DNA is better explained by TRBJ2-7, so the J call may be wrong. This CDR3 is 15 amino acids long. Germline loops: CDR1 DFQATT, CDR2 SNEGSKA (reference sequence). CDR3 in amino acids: CSANSAGLKNYEQYF. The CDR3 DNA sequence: TGCAGTGCCAACTCAGCGGGACTCAAAAACTACGAGCAGTACTTC.

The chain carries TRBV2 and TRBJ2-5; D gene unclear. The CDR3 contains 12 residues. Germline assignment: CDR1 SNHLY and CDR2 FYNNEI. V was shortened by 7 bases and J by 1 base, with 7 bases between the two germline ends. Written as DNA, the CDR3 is TGTGCCAGCAAATTTATCCAAGAGACCCAGTACTTC. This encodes CASKFIQETQYF.

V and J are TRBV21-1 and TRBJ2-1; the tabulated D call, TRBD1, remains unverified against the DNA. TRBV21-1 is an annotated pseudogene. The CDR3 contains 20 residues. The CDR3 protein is CASSNNFRMGTPRVFNEQFF. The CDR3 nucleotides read TGTGCCAGCAGCAATAATTTTAGGATGGGGACCCCTCGAGTGTTCAATGAGCAGTTCTTC.

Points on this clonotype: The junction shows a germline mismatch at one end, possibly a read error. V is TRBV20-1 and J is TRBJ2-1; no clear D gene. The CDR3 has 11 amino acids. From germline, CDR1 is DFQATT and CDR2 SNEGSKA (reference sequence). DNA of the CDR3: TGCAGTGCCCCATCCTCCAATGAGCAGTTCTTC. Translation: CSAPSSNEQFF.

CDR3 region: CASIRQGRGYGYTF. CDR3 nucleotides: TGTGCCAGCATTAGACAGGGTCGAGGCTATGGCTACACCTTC. The chain recombines TRBV2 with TRBJ1-2; 7 bases match TRBD1. V lost 7 bases and J lost 4; bases outside the gene matches: 9. The germline CDR1 and CDR2 sequences are SNHLY and FYNNEI. This CDR3 comprises 14 residues.

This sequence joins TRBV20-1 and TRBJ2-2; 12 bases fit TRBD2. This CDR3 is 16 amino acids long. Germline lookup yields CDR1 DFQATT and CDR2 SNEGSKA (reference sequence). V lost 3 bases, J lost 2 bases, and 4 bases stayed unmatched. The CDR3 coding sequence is TGCAGTGCTAGGAGGACTAGCGGGACAAACACCGGGGAGCTGTTTTTT. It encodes CSARRTSGTNTGELFF.

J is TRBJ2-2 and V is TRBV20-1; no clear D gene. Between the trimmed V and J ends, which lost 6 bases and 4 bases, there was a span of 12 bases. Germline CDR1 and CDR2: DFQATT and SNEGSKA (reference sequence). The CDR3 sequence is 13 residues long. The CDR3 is CSADPSSTGELFF. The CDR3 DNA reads TGCAGTGCCGACCCGTCGAGCACCGGGGAGCTGTTTTTT.

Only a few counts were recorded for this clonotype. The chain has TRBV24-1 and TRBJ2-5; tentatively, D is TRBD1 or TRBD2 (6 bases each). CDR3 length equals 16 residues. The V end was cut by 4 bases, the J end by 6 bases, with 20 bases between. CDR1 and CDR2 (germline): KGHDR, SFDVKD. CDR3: CATSDSGGPGAKTQYF. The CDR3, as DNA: TGTGCCACCAGTGACTCCGGGGGCCCGGGCGCGAAGACCCAGTACTTC.

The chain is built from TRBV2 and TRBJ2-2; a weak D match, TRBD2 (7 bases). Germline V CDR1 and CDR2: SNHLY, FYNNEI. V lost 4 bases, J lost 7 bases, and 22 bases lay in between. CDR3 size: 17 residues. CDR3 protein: CASSGGSGGVIGGELFF. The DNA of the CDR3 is TGTGCCAGCAGTGGGGGGTCGGGGGGCGTGATTGGCGGGGAGCTGTTTTTT.